These 19 T cell receptor beta chains share one sample of origin, sequenced in a study of blood T cell repertoires in COVID-19. Clones were read by immunoSEQ multiplex PCR, and TCRdb kept only the in-frame ones, dropping some. The table has some 500,000 clones, roughly nine tenths seen once. The material sequenced was peripheral blood. The receptors here all came from a woman in her forties or fifties with COVID-19, enrolled during active disease.

This chain uses TRBV6-5 with TRBJ2-7, with a possible D match to TRBD1 (6 bases). Germline V gene data show CDR1 as MNHEY and CDR2 as SVGAGI. Deletions cut 6 bases from V and 2 bases from J, with 11 bases between. The CDR3 has 13 amino acids. CDR3 region: CASSDDRPYEQYF. CDR3 sequence (DNA): TGTGCCAGCAGCGACGACAGGCCCTACGAGCAGTACTTC.

The chain combines TRBV7-2 with TRBJ1-5; the match to TRBD1 covers 7 bases. The J segment lost 8 bases and the V segment lost 3 bases, leaving 10 bases of the junction unmatched. Per germline, CDR1 SGHTA and CDR2 FQGNSA. This CDR3 is 15 amino acids long. The CDR3 DNA reads TGTGCCAGCAGCTTGAGGGGGACAGCCGGGGAGCCCCAGCATTTT. Encoded protein: CASSLRGTAGEPQHF. The full variable domain, completed using reference TRBV7-2 and TRBJ1-5, is GAGVSQSPSNKVTEKGKDVELRCDPISGHTALYWYRQSLGQGLEFLIYFQGNSAPDKSGLPSDRFSAERTGGSVSTLTIQRTQQEDSAVYLCASSLRGTAGEPQHFGDGTRLSIL.

The chain is built from TRBV12-5 and TRBJ2-3; 7 positions agree with TRBD2. With V trimmed by 1 base and J by 14 bases, 6 bases remained unmatched. Per germline, CDR1 LGHNT and CDR2 FRNRAP. The CDR3 length is 12 residues. The CDR3 loop is CASGLGGGMLYF. CDR3 nucleotides: TGTGCTAGTGGTTTGGGGGGGGGAATGCTGTATTTT.

The V and J genes are TRBV19 and TRBJ1-1; no reliable D call. Germline CDR1 is LNHDA and CDR2 is SQIVND (reference sequence). This CDR3 has 13 residues. The ends were cut back, 10 bases at V and 4 bases at J, with 16 bases in the middle. Here the CDR3 DNA reads TGTGCCATTTCGAGGGAGGTAGGCACTGAAGCTTTCTTT. This translates into CAISREVGTEAFF.

The genes are TRBV12-5 and TRBJ1-1; D is ambiguous. CDR3 size: 13 residues. The germline CDR1 and CDR2 sequences are LGHNT and FRNRAP. The germline V and J ends were trimmed by 6 bases and 2 bases, with 10 bases remaining between them. CDR3 sequence reads: CASGPMINTEAFF. The CDR3 coding sequence is TGTGCTAGTGGCCCTATGATAAACACTGAAGCTTTCTTT.

The chain uses TRBV5-4 and TRBJ2-5; D remains ambiguous. This CDR3 is built from 12 residues. V was clipped by 1 base and J by 7 bases, with 8 bases between them. Germline assignment: CDR1 SGHNT and CDR2 YYREEE (reference sequence). The CDR3 DNA sequence: TGTGCCAGCAGCTTGTCTGGCGGGACCCAGTACTTC. Its translation: CASSLSGGTQYF. The full variable domain, rest sourced from reference TRBV5-4 and TRBJ2-5, is ETGVTQSPTHLIKTRGQQVTLRCSSQSGHNTVSWYQQALGQGPQFIFQYYREEENGRGNFPPRFSGLQFPNYSSELNVNALELDDSALYLCASSLSGGTQYFGPGTRLLVL.

The chain links TRBV11-2 to TRBJ1-6; TRBD1 is a possible D gene (6 bases). This CDR3 is built from 19 residues. Per germline, CDR1 SGHAT and CDR2 FQNNGV. V lost 1 base to trimming and J lost 2 bases, with 18 bases between them. The CDR3 sequence: CASSLGVSQGMTYNSPLHF. The CDR3 nucleotides read TGTGCCAGCAGCTTAGGGGTGTCGCAGGGGATGACCTATAATTCACCCCTCCACTTT.

The CDR3 loop reads CASSEPPRRAFF. The CDR3 region has the DNA TGTGCCAGCAGTGAACCCCCGAGGCGAGCTTTCTTT. The chain uses TRBV6-1 and TRBJ1-1; D is undetermined. The CDR3 is 12 amino acids. In germline, CDR1 is MNHNS, CDR2 SASEGT. The V end was cut by 2 bases, the J end by 10 bases, with 11 bases between.

The V gene is TRBV9, the J gene TRBJ1-2; a weak D match, TRBD1 (5 bases). Trimming took 0 bases from V and 0 from J, leaving 21 bases between them. This CDR3 region has 19 residues. Per germline, CDR1 SGDLS and CDR2 YYNGEE. This chain's CDR3 is CASSVGQLSLWGSNYGYTF. The CDR3 nucleotides read TGTGCCAGCAGCGTAGGACAGCTTTCCCTTTGGGGATCTAACTATGGCTACACCTTC.

The chain uses TRBV6-6 and TRBJ2-1, with TRBD2 matching over 8 bases. Germline V gene sequence: CDR1 MNHNY, CDR2 SVGAGI (reference sequence). The junction had 4 bases not matched to a gene; V was cut back by 2 bases and J by 7 bases. This CDR3 region has 14 residues. The CDR3 here is CASSYSRGGNEQFF. CDR3 nucleotide sequence: TGTGCCAGCAGTTACAGTCGGGGGGGGAATGAGCAGTTCTTC.

With respect to this clone: The identical CDR3 is also encoded by other nucleotide sequences in the sample. The chain uses TRBV9 and TRBJ2-7; 13 positions match TRBD2. Germline CDR1 SGDLS, CDR2 YYNGEE. With 4 bases clipped from V and 1 base from J, the junction kept 5 bases outside the gene matches. There are 16 residues in the CDR3. The DNA for the CDR3 is TGTGCCAGCAGCCCCCGGACTAGCGGGGGTTCCTACGAGCAGTACTTC. It is translated as CASSPRTSGGSYEQYF.

This chain connects TRBV13 to TRBJ2-1, with TRBD2 as a possible D gene (6 bases). Germline CDR1 PRHDT, CDR2 FYEKMQ (reference sequence). V gave up 5 bases and J gave up 4 bases, with 21 bases separating them. This CDR3 region has 17 residues. DNA for the CDR3: TGTGCCAGCAGCCCACCGACTAGTTTCTCCGTATACAATGAGCAGTTCTTC. Amino acids: CASSPPTSFSVYNEQFF.

The chain is built from TRBV5-1 and TRBJ1-4, with 7 bases matching TRBD1. CDR1 and CDR2 from the germline V gene are SGHRS and YFSETQ. This CDR3 region has 16 residues. Trimming took 0 bases from V and 4 from J; bases not matched to a gene: 6. The CDR3 region is CASSLGTQGGNEKLFF. DNA for the CDR3: TGCGCCAGCAGCTTGGGGACCCAGGGGGGTAATGAAAAACTGTTTTTT.

The chain is built from TRBV27 and TRBJ2-3; D not certain. CDR1 is MNHEY, CDR2 SMNVEV, per germline (reference sequence). The CDR3 has 11 residues. V lost 9 bases and J lost 3, with 7 bases in between. The CDR3 sequence: CASLSTDTQYF. The CDR3 DNA sequence: TGTGCCAGTCTTTCTACAGATACGCAGTATTTT.

The rearrangement joins TRBV7-3 to TRBJ2-7, with a weak D call TRBD1 (6 bases). In germline, CDR1 is SGHTA, CDR2 FQGTGA. V was trimmed by 5 bases and J by 5 bases, leaving 10 bases between them. The CDR3 contains 12 residues. CDR3 sequence (DNA): TGTGCCAGCAGCCCGGACAGCCACGAGCAGTACTTC. This translates into CASSPDSHEQYF.

The J gene is TRBJ1-1, the V gene TRBV4-1; D uncertain. Germline CDR1 is MGHRA and CDR2 is YSYEKL. V lost 0 bases to trimming and J lost 1 base, with 6 bases between them. The CDR3 is made up of 14 amino acids. The CDR3 nucleotides read TGCGCCAGCAGCCAAGAGGCAGAGAACACTGAAGCTTTCTTT. Residues: CASSQEAENTEAFF.

The chain couples TRBV3-1 (or the pseudogene TRBV3-2) to TRBJ1-2, with no clear D. Between the trimmed V and J ends, which lost 2 bases and 5 bases, there was a span of 12 bases. The germline CDR1 and CDR2 sequences are LGHDT and YNNKEL (reference sequence). The CDR3 has 14 residues. CDR3 in amino acids: CASSQLTGYYGYTF. CDR3 bases: TGTGCCAGCAGCCAATTGACGGGGTATTATGGCTACACCTTC.

The V and J genes are TRBV27 and TRBJ1-2; TRBD1 agrees at 7 bases. Germline V lookup: CDR1 MNHEY, CDR2 SMNVEV (reference sequence). The CDR3 sequence is 13 residues long. After removal of 7 bases from V and 8 bases from J, the junction contained 10 bases not matched to a gene. CDR3 bases: TGTGCCAGCATGCAACAGGGGTTAGGCGGCTACACCTTC. This gives the protein CASMQQGLGGYTF.

The chain uses TRBV6-5 and TRBJ1-2, with D unclear. Germline lookup yields CDR1 MNHEY and CDR2 SVGAGI. CDR3 size: 12 residues. With 6 bases removed from V and 8 bases from J, the gap between germline ends came to 13 bases. CDR3: CASRDTLVGYTF. CDR3 nucleotide sequence: TGTGCCAGCAGAGATACGTTAGTGGGCTACACCTTC.